This T cell receptor beta chain was sequenced in a study of blood T cell repertoires in COVID-19. Study overall: The United States, Italy and Spain supplied acute and convalescent COVID-19 samples.

Generated by immunoSEQ multiplex PCR, the TCRdb table keeps only in-frame clones and is missing some. The sample records some 120,000 clones, 70% to 90% being singletons. This clone was picked up a small number of times. The germline V gene has CDR1 KGHSY and CDR2 FQNENV. The CDR3 is made up of 17 amino acids. V gave up 0 bases and J gave up 2 bases, with 16 bases separating them. The source of this sequence is a woman aged 50 to 60 with acute or convalescent COVID-19. The chain carries TRBV16 and TRBJ1-2; TRBD1 might be the D (5 bases). Sequences were obtained from peripheral blood. CDR3 DNA: TGTGCCAGCAGCCAATCCAACACAGGCCTCTTAAACTATGGCTACACCTTC. This gives the protein CASSQSNTGLLNYGYTF.